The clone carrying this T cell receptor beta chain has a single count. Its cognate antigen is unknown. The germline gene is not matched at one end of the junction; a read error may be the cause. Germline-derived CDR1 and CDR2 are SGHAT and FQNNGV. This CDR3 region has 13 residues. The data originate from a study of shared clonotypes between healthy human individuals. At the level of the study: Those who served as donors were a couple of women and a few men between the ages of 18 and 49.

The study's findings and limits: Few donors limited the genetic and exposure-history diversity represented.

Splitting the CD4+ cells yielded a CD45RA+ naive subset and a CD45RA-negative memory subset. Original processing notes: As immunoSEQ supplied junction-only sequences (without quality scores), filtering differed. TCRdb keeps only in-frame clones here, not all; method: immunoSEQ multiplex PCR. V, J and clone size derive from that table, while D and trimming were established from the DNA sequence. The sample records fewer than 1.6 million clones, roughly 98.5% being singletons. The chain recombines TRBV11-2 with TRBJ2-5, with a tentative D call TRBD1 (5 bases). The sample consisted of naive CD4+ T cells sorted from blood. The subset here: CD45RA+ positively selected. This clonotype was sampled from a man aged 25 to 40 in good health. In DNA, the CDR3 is TGTGCCAGCAGATTAGGGGACCAAGAGACCCAGTACTTC. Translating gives CASRLGDQETQYF.